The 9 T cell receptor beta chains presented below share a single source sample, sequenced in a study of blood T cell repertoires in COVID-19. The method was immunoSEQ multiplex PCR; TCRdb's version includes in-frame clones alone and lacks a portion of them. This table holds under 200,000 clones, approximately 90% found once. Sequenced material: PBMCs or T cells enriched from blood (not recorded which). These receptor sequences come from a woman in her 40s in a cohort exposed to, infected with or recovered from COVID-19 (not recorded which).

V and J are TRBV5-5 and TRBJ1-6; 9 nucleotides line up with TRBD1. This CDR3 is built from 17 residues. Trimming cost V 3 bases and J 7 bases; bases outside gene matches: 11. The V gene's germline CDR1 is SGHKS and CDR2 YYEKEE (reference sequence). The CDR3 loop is CASSSGTGYSKNSPLHF. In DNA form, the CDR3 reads TGTGCCAGCAGCTCCGGGACAGGGTATTCGAAAAATTCACCCCTCCACTTT.

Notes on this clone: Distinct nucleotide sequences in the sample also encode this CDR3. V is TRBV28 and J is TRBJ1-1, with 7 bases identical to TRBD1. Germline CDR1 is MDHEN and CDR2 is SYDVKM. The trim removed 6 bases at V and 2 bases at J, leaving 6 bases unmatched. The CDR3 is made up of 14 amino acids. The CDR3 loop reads CASRQTGVNTEAFF. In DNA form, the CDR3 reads TGTGCCAGCAGACAAACAGGGGTAAACACTGAAGCTTTCTTT.

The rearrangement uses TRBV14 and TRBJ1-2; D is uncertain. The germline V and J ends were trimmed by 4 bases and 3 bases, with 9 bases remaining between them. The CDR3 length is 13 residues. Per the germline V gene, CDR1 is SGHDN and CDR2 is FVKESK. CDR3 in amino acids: CASSLSLYYGYTF. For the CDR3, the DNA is TGTGCCAGCAGCCTGTCGCTATACTATGGCTACACCTTC.

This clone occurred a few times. The CDR3 spells CASSTTGASRGYEQYF. The CDR3 nucleotides read TGCGCCAGCAGCACTACAGGAGCAAGCAGGGGTTACGAGCAGTACTTC. The rearrangement joins TRBV4-1 to TRBJ2-7; perhaps TRBD1 as D (6 bases). The CDR3 is 16 amino acids. Trimming took 5 bases from V and 4 from J, leaving 21 bases between them. Germline CDR1 MGHRA, CDR2 YSYEKL.

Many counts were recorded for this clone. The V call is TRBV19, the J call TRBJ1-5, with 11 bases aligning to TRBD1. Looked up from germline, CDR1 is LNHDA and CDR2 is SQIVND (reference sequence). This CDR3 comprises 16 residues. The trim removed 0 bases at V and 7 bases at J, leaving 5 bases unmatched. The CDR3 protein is CASSIDVGQGAQPQHF. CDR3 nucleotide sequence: TGTGCCAGTAGTATAGATGTCGGACAGGGGGCCCAGCCCCAGCATTTT. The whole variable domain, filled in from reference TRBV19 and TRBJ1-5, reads DGGITQSPKYLFRKEGQNVTLSCEQNLNHDAMYWYRQDPGQGLRLIYYSQIVNDFQKGDIAEGYSVSREKKESFPLTVTSAQKNPTAFYLCASSIDVGQGAQPQHFGDGTRLSIL.

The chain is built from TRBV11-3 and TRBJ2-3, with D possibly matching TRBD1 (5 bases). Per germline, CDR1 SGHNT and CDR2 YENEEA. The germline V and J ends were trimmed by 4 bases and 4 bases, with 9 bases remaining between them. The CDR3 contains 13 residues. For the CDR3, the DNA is TGTGCCAGCAGCTCCGAGACAGCAGATACGCAGTATTTT. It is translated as CASSSETADTQYF. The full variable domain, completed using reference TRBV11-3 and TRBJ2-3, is EAGVVQSPRYKIIEKKQPVAFWCNPISGHNTLYWYLQNLGQGPELLIRYENEEAVDDSQLPKDRFSAERLKGVDSTLKIQPAELGDSAVYLCASSSETADTQYFGPGTRLTVL.

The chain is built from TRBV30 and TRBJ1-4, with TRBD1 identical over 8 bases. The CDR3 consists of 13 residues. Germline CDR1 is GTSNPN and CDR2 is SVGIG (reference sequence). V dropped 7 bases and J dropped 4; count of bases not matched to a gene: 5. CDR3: CAFPGQDNEKLFF. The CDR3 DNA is TGTGCCTTCCCGGGACAGGATAATGAAAAACTGTTTTTT.

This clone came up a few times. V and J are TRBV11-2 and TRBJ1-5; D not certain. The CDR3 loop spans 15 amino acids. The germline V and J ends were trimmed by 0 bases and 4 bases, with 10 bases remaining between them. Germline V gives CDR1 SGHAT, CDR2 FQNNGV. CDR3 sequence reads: CASSLDYGSNQPQHF. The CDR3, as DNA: TGTGCCAGCAGCTTAGATTATGGCTCGAATCAGCCCCAGCATTTT.

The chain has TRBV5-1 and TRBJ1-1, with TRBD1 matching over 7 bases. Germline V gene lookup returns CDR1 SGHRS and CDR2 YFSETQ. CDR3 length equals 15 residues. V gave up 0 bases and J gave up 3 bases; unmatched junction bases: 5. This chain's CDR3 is CASSLGAGGDTEAFF. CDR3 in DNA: TGCGCCAGCAGCTTGGGGGCAGGGGGTGACACTGAAGCTTTCTTT. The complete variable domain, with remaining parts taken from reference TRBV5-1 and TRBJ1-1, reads KAGVTQTPRYLIKTRGQQVTLSCSPISGHRSVSWYQQTPGQGLQFLFEYFSETQRNKGNFPGRFSGRQFSNSRSEMNVSTLELGDSALYLCASSLGAGGDTEAFFGQGTRLTVV.